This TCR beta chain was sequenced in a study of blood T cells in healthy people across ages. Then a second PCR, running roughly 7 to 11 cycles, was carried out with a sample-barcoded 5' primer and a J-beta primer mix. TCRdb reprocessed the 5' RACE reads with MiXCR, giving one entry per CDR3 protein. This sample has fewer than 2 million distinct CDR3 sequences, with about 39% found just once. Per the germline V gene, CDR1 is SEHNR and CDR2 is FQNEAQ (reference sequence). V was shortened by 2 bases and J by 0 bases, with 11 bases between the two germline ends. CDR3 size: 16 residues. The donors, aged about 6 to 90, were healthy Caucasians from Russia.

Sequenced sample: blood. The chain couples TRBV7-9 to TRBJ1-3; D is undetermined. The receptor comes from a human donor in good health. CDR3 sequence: CASSLSESRSGNTIYF. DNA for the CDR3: TGTGCCAGCAGCTTAAGTGAAAGTCGCTCTGGAAACACCATATATTTT.